This T cell receptor (beta chain) was profiled in a study of T cells in Graves' hyperthyroidism and ophthalmopathy. Study at large: At the time of initial diagnosis and before any treatment, peripheral blood was collected.

This clonotype was found many times. Antigen: not known. The V end lost 5 bases, the J end lost 5 bases, and 21 bases lay between the germline ends. This CDR3 contains 17 residues. CDR1 and CDR2 (germline): SGHAT, FQDESV (reference sequence). Researchers took RNA transcripts and amplified the TCR beta CDR3 regions from them. The HTBI primer set drove a first-round RT-PCR of the TCR CDR3. TCRdb reanalysed the multiplex PCR reads using MiXCR and keeps one entry per CDR3 protein. The sample holds under 250,000 distinct CDR3 sequences, approximately 25% seen once. Study results and caveats: Ophthalmopathy was distinguished from stable hyperthyroidism by 13 V-J signatures.

Patients having uncontrolled infection, another autoimmune disease, pregnancy or lactation were not included. Clinicians diagnosed patients from clinical symptoms, serum thyroxine and TRAb, thyroid ultrasound and orbital computed tomography. This sequence originates from a woman aged 40 to 50 with Graves' ophthalmopathy. The V gene is TRBV11-1, the J gene TRBJ2-2; D remains unclear. Sequencing was done on a sample of blood. CDR3 in DNA: TGTGCCAGCAGCCAGCCGGCCCACTATGTTTGGACCGGGGAGCTGTTTTTT. Translating gives CASSQPAHYVWTGELFF.